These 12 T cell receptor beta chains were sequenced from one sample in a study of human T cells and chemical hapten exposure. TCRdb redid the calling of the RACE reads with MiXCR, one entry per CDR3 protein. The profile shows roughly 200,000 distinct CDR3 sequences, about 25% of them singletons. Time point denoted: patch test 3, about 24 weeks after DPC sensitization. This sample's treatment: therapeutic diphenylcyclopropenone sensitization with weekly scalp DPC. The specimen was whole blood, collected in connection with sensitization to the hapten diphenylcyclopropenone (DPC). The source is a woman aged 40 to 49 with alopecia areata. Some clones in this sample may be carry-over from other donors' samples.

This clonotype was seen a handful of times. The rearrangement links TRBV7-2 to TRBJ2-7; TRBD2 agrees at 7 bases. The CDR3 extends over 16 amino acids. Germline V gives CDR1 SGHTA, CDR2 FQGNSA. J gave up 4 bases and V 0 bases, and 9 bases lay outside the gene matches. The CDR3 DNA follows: TGTGCCAGCAGCTTAGCGGCAGGGACTACCCCTTACGAGCAGTACTTC. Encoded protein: CASSLAAGTTPYEQYF.

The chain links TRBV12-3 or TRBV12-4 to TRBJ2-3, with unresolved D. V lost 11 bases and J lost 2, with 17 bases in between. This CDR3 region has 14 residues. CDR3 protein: CASSPGVATDTQYF. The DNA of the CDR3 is TGTGCCTCCTCCCCGGGCGTAGCCACAGATACGCAGTATTTT.

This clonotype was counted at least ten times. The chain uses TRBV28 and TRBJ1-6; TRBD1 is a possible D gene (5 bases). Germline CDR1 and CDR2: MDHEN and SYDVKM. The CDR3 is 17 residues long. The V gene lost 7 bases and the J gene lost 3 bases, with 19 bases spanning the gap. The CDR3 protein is CASTERFGGSYNSPLHF. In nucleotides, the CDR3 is TGTGCCAGCACCGAGAGATTCGGGGGGAGCTATAATTCACCCCTCCACTTT.

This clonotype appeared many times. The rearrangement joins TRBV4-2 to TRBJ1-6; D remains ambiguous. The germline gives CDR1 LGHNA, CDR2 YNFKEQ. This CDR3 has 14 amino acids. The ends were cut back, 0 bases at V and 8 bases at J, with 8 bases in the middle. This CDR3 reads CASSQDILYSPLHF. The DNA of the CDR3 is TGTGCCAGCAGCCAAGATATCCTTTATTCACCCCTCCACTTT.

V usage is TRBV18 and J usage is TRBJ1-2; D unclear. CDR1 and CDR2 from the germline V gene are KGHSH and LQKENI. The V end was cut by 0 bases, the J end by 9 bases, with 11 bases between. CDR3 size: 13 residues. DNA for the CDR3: TGTGCCAGCTCACCACCAATCCAGGAAAGCTACACCTTC. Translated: CASSPPIQESYTF.

This CDR3 is CASSLAETPLHF. The CDR3 bases are TGTGCCAGCAGCTTAGCGGAGACACCCCTCCACTTT. The chain employs TRBV7-9 and TRBJ1-6; D remains ambiguous. This CDR3 has 12 amino acids. V was clipped by 0 bases and J by 11 bases, with 5 bases between them. Per germline, CDR1 SEHNR and CDR2 FQNEAQ (reference sequence).

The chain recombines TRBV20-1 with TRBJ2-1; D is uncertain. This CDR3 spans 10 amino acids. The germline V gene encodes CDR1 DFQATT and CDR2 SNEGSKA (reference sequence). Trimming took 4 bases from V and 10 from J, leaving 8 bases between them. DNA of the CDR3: TGCAGTGCTACGAGAGGAGAGCAGTTCTTC. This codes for CSATRGEQFF.

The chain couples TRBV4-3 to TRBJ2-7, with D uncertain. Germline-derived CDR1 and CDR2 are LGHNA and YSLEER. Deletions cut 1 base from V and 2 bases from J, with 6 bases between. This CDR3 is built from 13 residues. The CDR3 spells CASSQGATYEQYF. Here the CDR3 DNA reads TGCGCCAGCAGCCAAGGGGCTACCTACGAGCAGTACTTC.

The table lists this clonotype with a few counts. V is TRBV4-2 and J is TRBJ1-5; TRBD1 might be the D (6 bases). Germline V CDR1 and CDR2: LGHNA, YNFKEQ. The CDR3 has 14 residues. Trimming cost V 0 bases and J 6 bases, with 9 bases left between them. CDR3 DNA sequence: TGTGCCAGCAGCCAAGATTGGGGGGCTCAGCCCCAGCATTTT. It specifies CASSQDWGAQPQHF.

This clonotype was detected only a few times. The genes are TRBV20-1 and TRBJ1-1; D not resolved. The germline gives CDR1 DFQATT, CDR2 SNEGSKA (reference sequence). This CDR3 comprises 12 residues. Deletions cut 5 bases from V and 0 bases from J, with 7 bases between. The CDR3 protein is CSAFIMNTEAFF. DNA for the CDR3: TGCAGTGCTTTCATCATGAACACTGAAGCTTTCTTT.

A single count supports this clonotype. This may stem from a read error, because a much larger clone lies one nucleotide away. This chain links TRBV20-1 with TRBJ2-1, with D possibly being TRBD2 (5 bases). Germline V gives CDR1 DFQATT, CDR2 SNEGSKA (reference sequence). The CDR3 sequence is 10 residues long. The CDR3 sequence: CGAGETEQFF. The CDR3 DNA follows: TGCGGTGCTGGGGAGACTGAGCAGTTCTTC.

The CDR3 DNA reads as TGTGCCAGCAGTTTATCTGACACCGGGGAGCTGTTTTTT. Protein product: CASSLSDTGELFF. This chain uses TRBV12-3 or TRBV12-4 with TRBJ2-2; D unresolved. V gave up 2 bases and J gave up 3 bases, with 4 bases separating them. This CDR3 spans 13 amino acids.